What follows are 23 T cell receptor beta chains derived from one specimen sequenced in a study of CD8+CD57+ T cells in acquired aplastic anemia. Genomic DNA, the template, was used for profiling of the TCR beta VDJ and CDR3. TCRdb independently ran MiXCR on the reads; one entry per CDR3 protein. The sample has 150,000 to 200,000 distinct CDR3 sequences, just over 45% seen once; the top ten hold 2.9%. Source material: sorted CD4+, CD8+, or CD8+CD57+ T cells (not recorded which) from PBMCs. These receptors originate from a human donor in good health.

The CDR3 bases are TGTGCCAGCAGCCAAGTAGGGGCTAGCGGGAGCAATCGGCAGTACTTC. Residues: CASSQVGASGSNRQYF. The J gene is TRBJ2-7, the V gene TRBV3-1, with 10 bases aligning to TRBD2. V lost 1 base and J lost 9; bases outside the gene matches: 12. This CDR3 comprises 16 residues. Germline values: CDR1 LGHDT, CDR2 YNNKEL (reference sequence).

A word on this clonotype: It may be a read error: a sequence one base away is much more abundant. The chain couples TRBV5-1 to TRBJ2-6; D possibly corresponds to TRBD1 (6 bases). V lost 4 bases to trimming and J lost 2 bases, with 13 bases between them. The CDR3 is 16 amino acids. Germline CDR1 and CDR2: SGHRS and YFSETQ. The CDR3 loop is CASSQYTGPGANVLTF. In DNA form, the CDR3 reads TGCGCCAGCAGCCAGTATACAGGGCCTGGGGCCAACGTCCTGACTTTC. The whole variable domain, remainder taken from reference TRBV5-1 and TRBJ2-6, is KAGVTQTPRYLIKTRGQQVTLSCSPISGHRSVSWYQQTPGQGLQFLFEYFSETQRNKGNFPGRFSGRQFSNSRSEMNVSTLELGDSALYLCASSQYTGPGANVLTFGAGSRLTVL.

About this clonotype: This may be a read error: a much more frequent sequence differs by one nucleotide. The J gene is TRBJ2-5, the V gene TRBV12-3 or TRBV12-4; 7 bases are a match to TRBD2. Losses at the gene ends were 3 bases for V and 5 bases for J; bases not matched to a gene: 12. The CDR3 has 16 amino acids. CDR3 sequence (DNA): TGTGCCAGCAGTTTCGGCCTGACCCCGCGGGAGGAGACCCAGTACTTC. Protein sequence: CASSFGLTPREETQYF.

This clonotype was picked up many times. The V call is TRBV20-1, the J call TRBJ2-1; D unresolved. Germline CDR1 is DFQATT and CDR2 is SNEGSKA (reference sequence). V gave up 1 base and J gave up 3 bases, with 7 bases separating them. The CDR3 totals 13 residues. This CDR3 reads CSARGQSYNEQFF. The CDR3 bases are TGCAGTGCTAGAGGGCAAAGCTACAATGAGCAGTTCTTC.

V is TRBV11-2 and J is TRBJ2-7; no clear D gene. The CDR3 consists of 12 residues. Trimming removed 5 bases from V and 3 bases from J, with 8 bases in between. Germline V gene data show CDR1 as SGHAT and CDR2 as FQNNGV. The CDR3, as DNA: TGTGCCAGCAGCCCTCCCGACTACGAGCAGTACTTC. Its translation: CASSPPDYEQYF.

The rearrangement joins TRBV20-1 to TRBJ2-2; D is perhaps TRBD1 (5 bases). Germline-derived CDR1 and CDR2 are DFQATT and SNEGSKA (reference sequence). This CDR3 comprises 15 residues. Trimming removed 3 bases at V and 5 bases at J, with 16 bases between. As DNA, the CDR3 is TGCAGTGCTAGGAACACTATCAAGGGGACCGGGGAGCTGTTTTTT. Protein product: CSARNTIKGTGELFF.

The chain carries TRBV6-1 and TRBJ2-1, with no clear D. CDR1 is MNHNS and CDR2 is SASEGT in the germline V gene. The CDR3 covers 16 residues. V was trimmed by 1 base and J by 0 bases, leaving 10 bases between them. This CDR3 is CASSEEGDHSYNEQFF. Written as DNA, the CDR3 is TGTGCCAGCAGTGAAGAGGGTGATCACTCCTACAATGAGCAGTTCTTC.

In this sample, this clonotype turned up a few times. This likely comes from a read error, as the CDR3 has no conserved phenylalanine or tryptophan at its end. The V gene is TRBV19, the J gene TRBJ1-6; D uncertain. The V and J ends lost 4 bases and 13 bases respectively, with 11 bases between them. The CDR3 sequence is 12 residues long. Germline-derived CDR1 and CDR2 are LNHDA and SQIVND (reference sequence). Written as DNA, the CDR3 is TGTGCCAGTAGTACTTCCCGCTCGCCCCTCCACCTT. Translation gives CASSTSRSPLHL.

The CDR3 DNA follows: TGTGCCAGCAGTGAAGACTCTACGGAAAACTATGGCTACACCTTC. Translating gives CASSEDSTENYGYTF. This chain links TRBV6-1 with TRBJ1-2, with D uncertain. This CDR3 is built from 15 residues. Germline CDR1 MNHNS, CDR2 SASEGT. Trimming stripped 1 base from V and 2 bases from J, with 11 bases between.

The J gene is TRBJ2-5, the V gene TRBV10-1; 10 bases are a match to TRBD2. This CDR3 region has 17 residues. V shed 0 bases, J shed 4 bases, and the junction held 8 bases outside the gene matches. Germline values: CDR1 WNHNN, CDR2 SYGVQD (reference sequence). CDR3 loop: CASSESRSLAGVETQYF. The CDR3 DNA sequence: TGCGCCAGCAGTGAGTCGAGATCCCTAGCGGGAGTAGAGACCCAGTACTTC.

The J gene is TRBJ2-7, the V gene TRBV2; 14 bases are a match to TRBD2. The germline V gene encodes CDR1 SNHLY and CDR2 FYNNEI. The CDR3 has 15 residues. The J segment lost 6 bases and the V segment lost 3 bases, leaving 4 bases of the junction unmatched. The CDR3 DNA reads TGTGCCAGCAGTGATGGACTAGCGGGAGGCGGCGAGCAGTACTTC. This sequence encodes CASSDGLAGGGEQYF.

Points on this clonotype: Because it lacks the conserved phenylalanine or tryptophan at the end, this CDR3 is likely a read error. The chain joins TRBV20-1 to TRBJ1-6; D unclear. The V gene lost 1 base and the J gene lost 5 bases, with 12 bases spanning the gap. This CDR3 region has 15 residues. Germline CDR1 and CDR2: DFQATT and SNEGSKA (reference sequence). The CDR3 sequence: CSARAQNTDNSPLHL. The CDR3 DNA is TGCAGTGCTAGAGCCCAGAACACGGATAATTCACCCCTCCACCTT.

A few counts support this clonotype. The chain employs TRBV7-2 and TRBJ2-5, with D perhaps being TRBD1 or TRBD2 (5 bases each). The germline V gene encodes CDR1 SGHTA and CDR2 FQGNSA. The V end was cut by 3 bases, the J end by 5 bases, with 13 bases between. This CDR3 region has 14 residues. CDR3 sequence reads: CASSFGTTGETQYF. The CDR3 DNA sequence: TGTGCCAGCAGCTTCGGGACGACGGGGGAGACCCAGTACTTC.

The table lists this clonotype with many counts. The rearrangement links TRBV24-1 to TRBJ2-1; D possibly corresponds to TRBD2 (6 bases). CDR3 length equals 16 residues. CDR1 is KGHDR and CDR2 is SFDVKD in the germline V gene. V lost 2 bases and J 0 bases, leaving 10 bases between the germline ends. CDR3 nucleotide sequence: TGTGCCACCAGTGATTGGACTACCAGCTCCTACAATGAGCAGTTCTTC. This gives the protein CATSDWTTSSYNEQFF.

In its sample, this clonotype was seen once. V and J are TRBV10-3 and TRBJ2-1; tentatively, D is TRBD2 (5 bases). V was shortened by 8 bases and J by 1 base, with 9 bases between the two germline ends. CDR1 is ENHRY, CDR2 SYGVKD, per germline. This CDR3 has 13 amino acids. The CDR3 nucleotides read TGTGCCATCGGAGGCAATTCCTACAATGAGCAGTTCTTC. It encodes CAIGGNSYNEQFF.

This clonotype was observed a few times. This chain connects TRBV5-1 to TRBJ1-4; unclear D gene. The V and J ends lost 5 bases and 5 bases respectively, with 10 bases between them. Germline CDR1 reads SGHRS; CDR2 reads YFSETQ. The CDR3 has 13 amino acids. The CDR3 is CASSSMANEKLFF. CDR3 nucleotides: TGCGCCAGCAGTTCGATGGCGAATGAAAAACTGTTTTTT.

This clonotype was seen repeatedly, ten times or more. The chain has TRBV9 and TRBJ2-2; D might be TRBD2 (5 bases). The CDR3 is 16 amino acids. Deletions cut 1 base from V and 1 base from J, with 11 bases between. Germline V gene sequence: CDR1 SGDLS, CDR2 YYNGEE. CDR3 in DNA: TGTGCCAGCAGCGTATTAGCGCGAGGGAACACCGGGGAGCTGTTTTTT. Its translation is CASSVLARGNTGELFF.

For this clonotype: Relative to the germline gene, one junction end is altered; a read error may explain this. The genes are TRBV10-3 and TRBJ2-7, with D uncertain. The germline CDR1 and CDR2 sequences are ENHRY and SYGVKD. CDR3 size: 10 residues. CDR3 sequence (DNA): TGTGCCAGCAGTTACCCAGAGCAGTACTTC. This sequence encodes CASSYPEQYF.

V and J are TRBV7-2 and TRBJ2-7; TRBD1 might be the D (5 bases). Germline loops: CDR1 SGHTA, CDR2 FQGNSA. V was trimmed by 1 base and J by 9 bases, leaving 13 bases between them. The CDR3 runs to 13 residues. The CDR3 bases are TGTGCCAGCAGCTTAGGCAAGGGGCTGGGGCAGTACTTC. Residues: CASSLGKGLGQYF.

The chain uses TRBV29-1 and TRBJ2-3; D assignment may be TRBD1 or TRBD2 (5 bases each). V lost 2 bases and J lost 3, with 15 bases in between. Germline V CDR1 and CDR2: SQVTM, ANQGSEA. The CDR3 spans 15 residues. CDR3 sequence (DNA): TGCAGCGTTGAACACACAGCGAGGGGTACAGATACGCAGTATTTT. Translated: CSVEHTARGTDTQYF.

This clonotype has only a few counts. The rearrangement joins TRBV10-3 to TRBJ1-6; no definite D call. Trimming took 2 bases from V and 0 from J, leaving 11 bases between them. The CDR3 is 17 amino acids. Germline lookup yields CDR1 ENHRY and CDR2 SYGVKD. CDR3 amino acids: CAISEGKWSSYNSPLHF. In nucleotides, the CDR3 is TGTGCCATCAGTGAGGGGAAGTGGAGCTCCTATAATTCACCCCTCCACTTT.

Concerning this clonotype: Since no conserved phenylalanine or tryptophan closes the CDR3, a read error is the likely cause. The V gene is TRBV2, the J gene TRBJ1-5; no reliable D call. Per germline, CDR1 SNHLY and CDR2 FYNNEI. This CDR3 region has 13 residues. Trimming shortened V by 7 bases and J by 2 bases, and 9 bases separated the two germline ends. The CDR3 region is CASNQEGNQPQHL. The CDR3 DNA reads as TGTGCCAGCAACCAAGAAGGCAATCAGCCCCAGCATCTT.

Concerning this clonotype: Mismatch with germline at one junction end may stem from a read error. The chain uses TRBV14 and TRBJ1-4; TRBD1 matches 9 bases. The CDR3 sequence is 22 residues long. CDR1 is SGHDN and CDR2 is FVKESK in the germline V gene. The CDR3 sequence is CASSEERPVGTGTPSTNEKLFF. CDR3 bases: TGTGCCAGCAGCGAAGAACGGCCGGTTGGGACAGGGACACCCTCAACTAATGAAAAACTGTTTTTT.